A single sample gave rise to the 11 T cell receptor beta chains below, sequenced in a study of shared clonotypes between healthy human individuals. Cells designated naive CD8 were CD45RO-negative and were positively selected for CCR7, with terminally differentiated effector memory CD45RA+ cells excluded. The protocol was immunoSEQ multiplex PCR, while the TCRdb copy is restricted to in-frame clones and leaves out a portion. The sample has under 1 million clones; roughly 96% are singletons. The sequenced material came from naive CD8+ T cells sorted from blood. These receptors were obtained from a young man in good health.

The V gene is TRBV5-1, the J gene TRBJ2-1; D is perhaps TRBD2 (6 bases). Germline CDR1 SGHRS, CDR2 YFSETQ. Trimming took 3 bases from V and 8 from J, leaving 18 bases between them. This CDR3 is 15 amino acids long. The CDR3 DNA reads as TGCGCCAGCAGCTCAACTAGCATTTCTCGATATGAGCAGTTCTTC. As protein: CASSSTSISRYEQFF.

The count of this clone is one. The rearrangement uses TRBV13 and TRBJ2-7, with TRBD1 identical over 10 bases. Germline V gene sequence: CDR1 PRHDT, CDR2 FYEKMQ (reference sequence). The CDR3 totals 16 residues. V lost 2 bases, J lost 2 bases, and 6 bases stayed unmatched. CDR3 residues: CASSLRKGQGTYEQYF. The CDR3 DNA sequence: TGTGCCAGCAGCTTACGAAAGGGACAGGGGACCTACGAGCAGTACTTC.

V is TRBV11-3 and J is TRBJ2-1; 7 bases are a match to TRBD1. Germline CDR1 reads SGHNT; CDR2 reads YENEEA. The J segment lost 7 bases and the V segment lost 5 bases, leaving 11 bases of the junction unmatched. The CDR3 totals 15 residues. The CDR3 spells CASSPEGALGNEQFF. In nucleotides, the CDR3 is TGTGCCAGCAGCCCAGAGGGGGCCTTGGGGAATGAGCAGTTCTTC.

The V call is TRBV15, the J call TRBJ2-3; D is unresolved. The CDR3 runs to 16 residues. The V end lost 0 bases, the J end lost 2 bases, and 12 bases lay between the germline ends. CDR1 is LNHNV, CDR2 YYDKDF, per germline (reference sequence). For the CDR3, the DNA is TGTGCCACCAGCAGAGATCGTGTGGGCGTCACAGATACGCAGTATTTT. It is translated as CATSRDRVGVTDTQYF.

The chain employs TRBV7-6 and TRBJ2-7; 10 nucleotides align to TRBD1. The ends lost 5 bases at V and 0 bases at J; junction bases unmatched: 4. Germline-derived CDR1 and CDR2 are SGHVS and FNYEAQ. The CDR3 sequence is 15 residues long. The CDR3 here is CASSQGQGSSYEQYF. DNA for the CDR3: TGTGCCAGCAGCCAGGGACAGGGGAGCTCCTACGAGCAGTACTTC.

This chain connects TRBV7-7 to TRBJ2-7; D remains ambiguous. The CDR3 contains 13 residues. Trimming stripped 5 bases from V and 4 bases from J, with 12 bases between. The germline gives CDR1 SSHAT, CDR2 FNYEAQ (reference sequence). In nucleotides, the CDR3 is TGTGCCAGCAGCCGGCAGGTCGATTACGAGCAGTACTTC. Its translation: CASSRQVDYEQYF.

This clone has more than one count but fewer than ten. The J gene is TRBJ2-5, the V gene TRBV5-8; TRBD2 aligns across 7 bases. The V and J ends lost 4 bases and 3 bases, in that order; junction bases with no gene match: 6. CDR3 length: 14 residues. Germline V CDR1 and CDR2: SGHTS, YDEGEE. In nucleotides, the CDR3 is TGTGCCAGCAGCGCCGTTGCGGGAGAAGAGACCCAGTACTTC. Translated, it gives CASSAVAGEETQYF.

This chain uses TRBV19 with TRBJ2-7; a weak D match, TRBD2 (5 bases). Trimming shortened V by 2 bases and J by 7 bases, and 15 bases separated the two germline ends. Looked up from germline, CDR1 is LNHDA and CDR2 is SQIVND (reference sequence). The CDR3 length is 14 residues. The CDR3 coding sequence is TGTGCCAGTAGTATAACCCGGGCTACGGGGGAGCAGTACTTC. Translating gives CASSITRATGEQYF.

The chain combines TRBV28 with TRBJ2-3; tentative D call: TRBD1 (7 bases). The CDR3 sequence is 17 residues long. Deletions cut 2 bases from V and 8 bases from J, with 23 bases between. Germline V gene data show CDR1 as MDHEN and CDR2 as SYDVKM. Here the CDR3 DNA reads TGTGCCAGCAGTTTAAAATGGGGGGACAGCTCATGGGGTACGCAGTATTTT. It encodes CASSLKWGDSSWGTQYF.

This CDR3 is CASSLGLGLQPQHF. The CDR3 coding sequence is TGTGCCAGCAGCTTAGGTTTAGGGTTGCAGCCCCAGCATTTT. V gene TRBV7-8 combines with J gene TRBJ1-5, with D unclear. With 1 base removed from V and 7 bases from J, the gap between germline ends came to 11 bases. The CDR3 contains 14 residues. The germline V gene has CDR1 SGHVS and CDR2 FQNEAQ.

This clone was seen only once. The rearrangement links TRBV13 to TRBJ2-1; 7 bases match TRBD1. This CDR3 has 16 residues. CDR1 is PRHDT, CDR2 FYEKMQ, per germline (reference sequence). V dropped 5 bases and J dropped 4; count of bases not matched to a gene: 11. CDR3 loop: CASSRSWDRDYNEQFF. The CDR3 DNA reads as TGTGCCAGCAGCCGCTCCTGGGACAGAGATTACAATGAGCAGTTCTTC.